The clone carrying this TCR beta chain showed up just a few times. Original analysis: Reference gene primer amplification yielded estimated nucleated cell counts. Generated by immunoSEQ multiplex PCR, the TCRdb table keeps only in-frame clones and is missing some. D and trimming were read from the DNA, whereas the V and J calls and clone size are those reported in that table. The table lists about 370,000 clones, around 92% of them singletons. The germline V gene has CDR1 LGHNT and CDR2 FRNRAP. The CDR3 runs to 16 residues. Trimming cost V 2 bases and J 2 bases; bases outside gene matches: 5. The entry originates in a study of blood T cell repertoires in COVID-19. Looking at the study overall: Italy, Spain and the United States were the sources of the convalescent and acute COVID-19 samples. T cells, B-cell-depleted T cells, or PBMCs supplied cDNA or gDNA.

The sample taken for sequencing was peripheral blood. The chain links TRBV12-5 to TRBJ1-5, with 8 bases matching TRBD1. This clonotype originated in a woman aged 25 to 39 with COVID-19, enrolled during active disease. CDR3 residues: CASGLMDRVGNQPQHF. The CDR3 DNA is TGTGCTAGTGGTTTGATGGACAGGGTGGGCAATCAGCCCCAGCATTTT.